The clone carrying this T cell receptor beta chain was seen a single time. Its antigen is as yet unknown. The V and J ends lost 2 bases and 4 bases respectively, with 9 bases between them. The CDR3 runs to 14 residues. Germline values: CDR1 MNHEY, CDR2 SVGEGT. The sample belongs to a study of T cell responses to AZD1222 COVID-19 vaccine. The study, taken as a whole, reports: Within unmutated variant regions lay the reported targets of nearly half of spike-specific TCRs. Spike-specific TCR breadth and depth both grew after two AZD1222 doses. It was only after the peak T cell response that any repertoires were sampled. Only six or seven AZD1222 recipients tested seropositive at baseline.

Sequencing was performed with immunoSEQ multiplex PCR; in TCRdb, only in-frame clones are kept and a portion is missing. Seen here are 98,000 or so clones, over 90% observed once, and the top ten hold 5%. The V call is TRBV6-2 or TRBV6-3, the J call TRBJ1-5, with D uncertain. The source is an adult in good health. Sequenced material: peripheral blood, taken on day 0 of AZD1222 vaccination. This CDR3 is CASSYTGENQPQHF. CDR3 DNA: TGTGCCAGCAGTTACACCGGTGAAAATCAGCCCCAGCATTTT.